This TCR beta chain was found in a study of cytomegalovirus exposure and HLA in healthy donors. Study-wide results and limits: Despite most TCR sequences being rare, some public TCRs occurred in many donors. In vitro work confirmed that a few CMV-associated chains recognize CMV antigens. In a later analysis, first-cohort TCR clusters were found to tend to co-occur in the 120 validation repertoires.

Here immunoSEQ multiplex PCR was the method, and the copy in TCRdb shows in-frame clones only, minus some. The sample holds 80,000 to 100,000 clones, 70% to 90% seen once. Remarks on this clone: The target antigen is unknown.

Looked up from germline, CDR1 is LNHNV and CDR2 is YYDKDF (reference sequence). This CDR3 is built from 12 residues. V dropped 9 bases and J dropped 7; count of bases not matched to a gene: 5. The clonotype originates from a woman in her 30s in good health and CMV-seronegative. The V gene is TRBV15, the J gene TRBJ1-2, with 10 bases aligning to TRBD1. Sequencing was done on a sample of PBMCs. CDR3 region: CATTGTGVGYTF. The CDR3 DNA sequence: TGTGCCACAACCGGGACAGGGGTTGGCTACACCTTC.